This T cell receptor (beta chain) was captured by sequencing in a study of cytomegalovirus exposure and HLA in healthy donors. The PCR used 60 Vbeta and 13 Jbeta primers. Assay used: immunoSEQ multiplex PCR; TCRdb lists only in-frame clones, some missing. The table has roughly 130,000 clones, approximately 80% seen once. Sequenced material: PBMCs. This clonotype originated in a woman aged 40 to 50 in good health and CMV-seronegative.

This CDR3 is CASSRHSSYEQYF. The CDR3 region has the DNA TGTGCCAGCAGCCGCCACAGCTCCTACGAGCAGTACTTC. The rearrangement uses TRBV27 and TRBJ2-7; D is ambiguous. The germline V and J ends were trimmed by 6 bases and 0 bases, with 9 bases remaining between them. This CDR3 region has 13 residues. CDR1 is MNHEY, CDR2 SMNVEV, per germline (reference sequence).